This entry concerns a single TCR beta chain. The antigen remains unidentified. Germline V CDR1 and CDR2: MNHEY, SMNVEV (reference sequence). The CDR3 spans 17 residues. This entry comes from a study of monozygotic twins with inflammatory bowel disease. TCRdb reprocessed the 5' RACE reads and stores each CDR3 protein as one record, lacking DNA. The table for this sample gives 140,000 to 150,000 distinct CDR3 sequences. Study-wide results and caveats: Since immunosuppressive treatments differed, patient repertoires may have gained added variability.

Input material: blood. This TCR was sampled from a human donor with ulcerative colitis or Crohn's disease, or a healthy co-twin of an affected twin (not recorded which). This chain uses TRBV27 with TRBJ1-3; checking the TCRdb D call of TRBD1 is not possible without DNA. The CDR3 reads CASSKRAGGSSGNTIYF.